This T cell receptor beta chain was obtained from a study of T cell repertoires in cytomegalovirus infection. General study results and limits: Based on cumulative public TCR beta family frequency, carriers of CMV plus the relevant HLA were identified.

In the case of this clonotype: Antigen: not known.

Germline V gene data show CDR1 as LNHDA and CDR2 as SQIVND (reference sequence). Trimming shortened V by 5 bases and J by 1 base, and 15 bases separated the two germline ends. This CDR3 comprises 16 residues. TCRdb used MiXCR to reprocess the reads, holding one entry per CDR3 protein. The sample contains some 480,000 distinct CDR3 sequences, 33% of which appear only once. This TCR was sampled from a human donor in good health (CMV status not recorded). Some clones in this sample may be carry-over from other donors' samples. This specimen was cultured PBMCs, taken from culture after CMV antigen stimulation. This chain joins TRBV19 and TRBJ2-1; D is unresolved. The CDR3 DNA follows: TGTGCCAGTAGTCCAACTAATGGACCTTCCTACAATGAGCAGTTCTTC. Protein sequence: CASSPTNGPSYNEQFF.